These 18 T cell receptor beta chains were sequenced from one sample in a study of CD8 T cells in ankylosing spondylitis. These receptors' antigens are unknown. Study-level results: Ankylosing spondylitis blood seemed to carry a telltale TCR beta motif made of under ten highly homologous variants.

MiXCR, run by TCRdb on the 5' RACE reads, gives a single entry per CDR3 protein. The sample yields about 440,000 distinct CDR3 sequences, more than 15% seen once. Sequenced sample: blood, either unsorted or a sorted T cell fraction (not recorded which). These receptors were collected from a male donor with ankylosing spondylitis.

The rearrangement joins TRBV11-1 to TRBJ1-1, with no clear D. Germline V CDR1 and CDR2: SGHAT, FQDESV (reference sequence). The CDR3 totals 13 residues. Trimming took 3 bases from V and 1 from J, leaving 6 bases between them. CDR3 DNA: TGTGCCAGCAGCTTTAAGGAGAACACTGAAGCTTTCTTT. Translating gives CASSFKENTEAFF. Looking up the rest from reference TRBV11-1 and TRBJ1-1 gives the full variable domain: EAEVAQSPRYKITEKSQAVAFWCDPISGHATLYWYRQILGQGPELLVQFQDESVVDDSQLPKDRFSAERLKGVDSTLKIQPAELGDSAMYLCASSFKENTEAFFGQGTRLTVV.

The chain recombines TRBV7-9 with TRBJ2-7; unclear D gene. The CDR3 runs 14 residues. Looked up from germline, CDR1 is SEHNR and CDR2 is FQNEAQ (reference sequence). V lost 5 bases and J 2 bases, leaving 13 bases between the germline ends. This CDR3 is CASSPRTPTYEQYF. CDR3 nucleotide sequence: TGTGCCAGCAGCCCTAGAACCCCAACCTACGAGCAGTACTTC.

The chain employs TRBV4-1 and TRBJ1-4; TRBD1 agrees at 12 bases. The CDR3 sequence is 16 residues long. J was trimmed by 7 bases and V by 6 bases; bases with no gene match: 9. Germline assignment: CDR1 MGHRA and CDR2 YSYEKL. The CDR3 loop reads CASRPGTGGRIEKLFF. The CDR3 region has the DNA TGCGCCAGCAGACCCGGGACAGGGGGCCGAATTGAAAAACTGTTTTTT.

This clonotype showed up many times. This chain joins TRBV6-5 and TRBJ1-1; weak D call: TRBD1 (5 bases). The CDR3 spans 15 residues. Germline V gene sequence: CDR1 MNHEY, CDR2 SVGAGI. Trimming took off 0 bases at V and 0 bases at J, with 8 bases between the two ends. In DNA form, the CDR3 reads TGTGCCAGCAGTTACTCGGGGACGGTGAACACTGAAGCTTTCTTT. It translates to CASSYSGTVNTEAFF.

This clonotype was found a few times. This sequence joins TRBV2 and TRBJ2-1, with TRBD2 matching over 10 bases. CDR1 SNHLY and CDR2 FYNNEI come from the germline V gene. This CDR3 is 15 amino acids long. The trim removed 10 bases at V and 6 bases at J, leaving 12 bases unmatched. The CDR3 here is CANQKRTSGPNEQFF. DNA of the CDR3: TGTGCCAATCAGAAACGGACTAGCGGCCCCAATGAGCAGTTCTTC.

This clonotype was picked up a small number of times. The chain links TRBV12-3 or TRBV12-4 to TRBJ1-3, with 11 bases fitting TRBD1. The CDR3 extends over 18 amino acids. V shed 5 bases, J shed 2 bases, and the junction held 11 bases outside the gene matches. CDR3 region: CASSRDRGSVGAGNTIYF. The CDR3 DNA sequence: TGTGCCAGCAGTCGGGACAGGGGGTCGGTTGGGGCTGGAAACACCATATATTTT.

This clonotype was seen more than once but under ten times. V and J are TRBV29-1 and TRBJ1-5, with unresolved D. Germline V lookup: CDR1 SQVTM, CDR2 ANQGSEA. The CDR3 consists of 13 residues. V was trimmed by 4 bases and J by 1 base, leaving 8 bases between them. The CDR3 nucleotides read TGCAGCGTTGGGCCTGGGAGCAATCAGCCCCAGCATTTT. Encoded protein: CSVGPGSNQPQHF.

The chain uses TRBV5-1 and TRBJ2-5, with 7 bases that match TRBD1. This CDR3 has 13 residues. Germline CDR1 SGHRS, CDR2 YFSETQ. J was trimmed by 6 bases and V by 4 bases; bases with no gene match: 6. The DNA for the CDR3 is TGCGCCAGCAGCCCAAACAGGGGTCAGACCCAGTACTTC. Its protein is CASSPNRGQTQYF.

V and J are TRBV21-1 and TRBJ2-1; TRBD1 is the table's D call, not checked against the DNA. TRBV21-1 is assigned pseudogene status. CDR3 length: 15 residues. The CDR3 loop reads CASSNGGSSYNEQFF. CDR3 in DNA: TGTGCCAGCAGCAACGGGGGAAGCTCCTACAATGAGCAGTTCTTC.

This clonotype was counted at least ten times. The chain recombines TRBV12-3 or TRBV12-4 with TRBJ1-5; 9 nucleotides agree with TRBD1. The CDR3 sequence is 15 residues long. The junction had 6 bases not matched to a gene; V was cut back by 5 bases and J by 4 bases. CDR3 nucleotide sequence: TGTGCCAGCAGTCCGGGACAGGGTGGTAATCAGCCCCAGCATTTT. Translation: CASSPGQGGNQPQHF.

This clonotype was seen more than once but under ten times. V and J are TRBV20-1 and TRBJ1-5, with no clear D. This CDR3 is built from 18 residues. Per germline, CDR1 DFQATT and CDR2 SNEGSKA (reference sequence). Trimming stripped 3 bases from V and 1 base from J, with 22 bases between. CDR3 protein: CSARDGAGKYVSNQPQHF. For the CDR3, the DNA is TGCAGTGCTAGGGACGGAGCGGGGAAGTATGTCAGCAATCAGCCCCAGCATTTT.

This clonotype has a handful of counts. V and J are TRBV20-1 and TRBJ2-5; 7 nucleotides agree with TRBD2. The CDR3 loop spans 14 amino acids. Germline CDR1 is DFQATT and CDR2 is SNEGSKA (reference sequence). Losses at the gene ends were 0 bases for V and 2 bases for J; bases not matched to a gene: 3. The DNA of the CDR3 is TGCAGTGCTAGAGATCGGCGGGAGCAAGAGACCCAGTACTTC. The encoded protein is CSARDRREQETQYF.

The chain links TRBV2 to TRBJ1-3; D unclear. The CDR3 contains 17 residues. V was trimmed by 0 bases and J by 1 base, leaving 13 bases between them. Looked up from germline, CDR1 is SNHLY and CDR2 is FYNNEI. CDR3 loop: CASSEAPRSFSGNTIYF. CDR3 bases: TGTGCCAGCAGTGAAGCCCCTCGGTCCTTTTCTGGAAACACCATATATTTT.

This clonotype has just a few counts. J is TRBJ2-1 and V is TRBV12-3 or TRBV12-4, with D uncertain. Trimming removed 3 bases from V and 5 bases from J, with 8 bases in between. The CDR3 totals 13 residues. The CDR3 region is CASSLKRNNEQFF. The CDR3 nucleotides read TGTGCCAGCAGTTTGAAAAGAAACAATGAGCAGTTCTTC.

V is TRBV28 and J is TRBJ1-5, with 10 bases lining up with TRBD1. CDR3 length equals 15 residues. Germline-derived CDR1 and CDR2 are MDHEN and SYDVKM. After removal of 3 bases from V and 7 bases from J, the junction contained 6 bases not matched to a gene. The CDR3 DNA reads as TGTGCCAGCAGTTTGGGGACAGGGGCCTTGCAGCCCCAGCATTTT. Its protein is CASSLGTGALQPQHF.

The sample holds many counts of this clonotype. This chain connects TRBV29-1 to TRBJ2-5; D remains unclear. The CDR3 is made up of 13 amino acids. Trimming pared 7 bases from V and 0 bases from J, leaving 12 bases between. Germline CDR1 SQVTM, CDR2 ANQGSEA. The chain's CDR3 is CSDLQRYQETQYF. In nucleotides, the CDR3 is TGCAGCGACCTACAGAGGTACCAAGAGACCCAGTACTTC.

CDR3 in amino acids: CASSVRGNTGELFF. The CDR3 coding sequence is TGTGCCAGCAGTGTCAGGGGGAACACCGGGGAGCTGTTTTTT. The rearrangement joins TRBV2 to TRBJ2-2; tentatively, D is TRBD1 (6 bases). With 4 bases removed from V and 1 base from J, the gap between germline ends came to 7 bases. Germline V lookup: CDR1 SNHLY, CDR2 FYNNEI. The CDR3 totals 14 residues.

The genes are TRBV7-9 and TRBJ2-7, with D hard to call. Deletions cut 1 base from V and 0 bases from J, with 7 bases between. Germline V CDR1 and CDR2: SEHNR, FQNEAQ (reference sequence). The CDR3 runs 14 residues. CDR3 in DNA: TGTGCCAGCAGCTTAGAATGGGTCTCCTACGAGCAGTACTTC. It yields the protein CASSLEWVSYEQYF.